The TCR beta chain described here comes from a study of prognosis after radiotherapy for stage I lung cancer. Across the study: In fourteen patients the disease was a newly diagnosed primary stage I lung tumor, whereas several had oligometastatic NSCLC following surgical resection of the primary tumor.

This CDR3 spans 15 amino acids. CDR1 is MNHNS, CDR2 SASEGT, per germline. Regarding this clonotype: Given a much more abundant clone one base away, this may be a read error.

Researchers used two-round multiplex PCR to amplify TCR beta CDR3 starting from genomic DNA. During first-round PCR, primers specific to each TRBV and TRBJ gene were used. TCRdb ran MiXCR on the multiplex PCR reads and lists one entry per CDR3 protein. The sample shows 9,500 to 15,000 distinct CDR3 sequences, roughly 54% of them seen only once. The origin of this receptor is a donor over 45 with non-small cell lung cancer. The chain is built from TRBV6-1 and TRBJ1-1, with D unclear. This sample comprised PBMCs, obtained before or after stereotactic body radiation therapy (not recorded which). CDR3 sequence: CVSTPPVRTTTEAFF. The CDR3 bases are TGTGTCAGCACCCCACCGGTACGGACCACGACTGAAGCTTTCTTT.